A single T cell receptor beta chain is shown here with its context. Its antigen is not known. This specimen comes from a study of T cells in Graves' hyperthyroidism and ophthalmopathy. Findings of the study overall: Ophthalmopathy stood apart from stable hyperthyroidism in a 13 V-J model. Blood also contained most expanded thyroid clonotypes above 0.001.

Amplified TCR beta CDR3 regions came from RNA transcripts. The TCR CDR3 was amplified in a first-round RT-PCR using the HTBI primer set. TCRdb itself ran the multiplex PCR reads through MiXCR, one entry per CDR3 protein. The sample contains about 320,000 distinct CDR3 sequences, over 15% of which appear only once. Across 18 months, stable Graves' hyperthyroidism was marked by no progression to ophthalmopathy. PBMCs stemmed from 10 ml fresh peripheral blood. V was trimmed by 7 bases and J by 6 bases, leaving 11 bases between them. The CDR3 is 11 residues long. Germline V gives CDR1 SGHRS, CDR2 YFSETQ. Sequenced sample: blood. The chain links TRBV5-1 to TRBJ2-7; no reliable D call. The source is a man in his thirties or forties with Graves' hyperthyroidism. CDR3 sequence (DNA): TGCGCCAGCCGATCGTTGCGCGAGCAGTACTTC. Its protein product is CASRSLREQYF.